Reported below is one T cell receptor beta chain. Its antigen remains unknown. Primers for the PCR totalled 60 Vbeta and 13 Jbeta. TCRdb's copy holds only in-frame clones and misses some; the assay was immunoSEQ multiplex PCR. The sample lists about 200,000 clones, around 88% seen once, with under 2% in the top ten. The sample originates from a study of cytomegalovirus exposure and HLA in healthy donors. Study overall: Among around 400 genotyped donors, more than 65% fell in the Caucasian-associated ancestry cluster. The study, taken as a whole, reports: In an earlier analysis, productive rearrangement rates for most beta V segments clustered near 87% or 30%. CMV serostatus stood as the only immune exposure information on hand. Accurate HLA-A and HLA-B prediction from TCR beta sequences was reported for most subjects.

The V and J ends lost 2 bases and 0 bases respectively, with 10 bases between them. The V gene's germline CDR1 is SGHTA and CDR2 FQGNSA. The CDR3 length is 15 residues. The source of this sequence is a man aged 35 to 55 in good health and CMV-seropositive. This chain joins TRBV7-2 and TRBJ1-1, with D tentatively TRBD1 (6 bases). The sequenced sample was PBMCs. CDR3 coding DNA: TGTGCCAGCAGCTTAATGGGGGCGCTGAACACTGAAGCTTTCTTT. Protein product: CASSLMGALNTEAFF.